This note documents a single T cell receptor beta chain sequence. The sample originates from a study of cytomegalovirus exposure and HLA in healthy donors. The PCR contained 60 Vbeta and 13 Jbeta primers. Original methodology: Among the unique TCR beta chains that a later analysis counted, 75 million to 85 million in all, roughly 9.9 million were shared. Sequencing used immunoSEQ multiplex PCR; TCRdb keeps in-frame clones, though not all of them. V and J calls and clone size are those listed in that table; D and trimming were worked out from the DNA. The sample consists of over 100,000 clones, about 80% of them appearing once. V gave up 5 bases and J gave up 6 bases; unmatched junction bases: 6. The CDR3 is 14 amino acids. Germline V lookup: CDR1 SGHTA, CDR2 FQGTGA.

Sequencing used PBMCs. V gene TRBV7-3 combines with J gene TRBJ2-3; 9 nucleotides agree with TRBD2. This clonotype was sampled from a woman aged 45-65 years in good health and CMV-seropositive. The CDR3, as DNA: TGTGCCAGCAGCCCTAGCGGGGCGCCGGATACGCAGTATTTT. It specifies CASSPSGAPDTQYF. The full variable domain, with the rest looked up from reference TRBV7-3 and TRBJ2-3, is GAGVSQTPSNKVTEKGKYVELRCDPISGHTALYWYRQSLGQGPEFLIYFQGTGAADDSGLPNDRFFAVRPEGSVSTLKIQRTERGDSAVYLCASSPSGAPDTQYFGPGTRLTVL.